Listed below are T cell receptor beta chains from one sample, sequenced in a study of blood T cell repertoires in COVID-19. Profiled with immunoSEQ multiplex PCR; TCRdb holds only in-frame clones, not every one. This table holds about 80,000 clones, 65% to 85% found once. Material for sequencing was peripheral blood. These receptor sequences come from a man aged 60 to 69 with active or convalescent COVID-19. CDR3s include the opening cysteine and the closing phenylalanine or tryptophan. A D gene is named only where the DNA matches it firmly. Size is omitted from some rows. Given values are once, few, many or a class for expanded clones.

v_gene: TRBV6-6; d_gene: TRBD2; j_gene: TRBJ2-3; abundance: NA; CDR3nt: TGTGCCAGCCGACGCGGGGGGGGCACAGATACGCAGTATTTT; CDR3aa: CASRRGGGTDTQYF
v_gene: TRBV19; d_gene: TRBD1; j_gene: TRBJ2-5; abundance: NA; CDR3nt: TGTGCCAGTAGTATCTCGGGACAGCAAGAGACCCAGTACTTC; CDR3aa: CASSISGQQETQYF
v_gene: TRBV19; d_gene: NA; j_gene: TRBJ1-1; abundance: NA; CDR3nt: TGTGCCAGTAGTGTACCGAGGAGCTACCCGAACACTGAAGCTTTCTTT; CDR3aa: CASSVPRSYPNTEAFF
v_gene: TRBV14; d_gene: NA; j_gene: TRBJ1-6; abundance: NA; CDR3nt: TGTGCCAGCAGCCAAAGAAGGGGGTCACCCCTCCACTTT; CDR3aa: CASSQRRGSPLHF
v_gene: TRBV2; d_gene: TRBD1; j_gene: TRBJ1-6; abundance: NA; CDR3nt: TGTGCCAGCAGGAACCGACAGGGGGCCTTAACCCCTAATTCACCCCTCCACTTT; CDR3aa: CASRNRQGALTPNSPLHF
v_gene: TRBV7-2; d_gene: NA; j_gene: TRBJ1-1; abundance: once; CDR3nt: TGTGCCAGCAGCTTAGTAGGGGCAGCGAACACTGAAGCTTTCTTT; CDR3aa: CASSLVGAANTEAFF
v_gene: TRBV19; d_gene: NA; j_gene: TRBJ1-4; abundance: NA; CDR3nt: TGTGCCAGTACCATCAATGAAAAACTGTTTTTT; CDR3aa: CASTINEKLFF
v_gene: TRBV7-2; d_gene: TRBD1; j_gene: TRBJ1-1; abundance: NA; CDR3nt: TGTGCCAGCAGGGAGACAGGGGACACTGAAGCTTTCTTT; CDR3aa: CASRETGDTEAFF
v_gene: TRBV6-5; d_gene: TRBD1; j_gene: TRBJ1-5; abundance: few; CDR3nt: TGTGCCAGCAGAAGAGACAGGGGTGGCAATCAGCCCCAGCATTTT; CDR3aa: CASRRDRGGNQPQHF
v_gene: TRBV29-1; d_gene: TRBD1; j_gene: TRBJ2-3; abundance: NA; CDR3nt: TGCAGCGTTGCGGGACAGGGGCAGTTAGATACGCAGTATTTT; CDR3aa: CSVAGQGQLDTQYF
v_gene: TRBV6-6; d_gene: TRBD1; j_gene: TRBJ1-6; abundance: NA; CDR3nt: TGTGCCAGCAGATGGGGACAGGGGGCCGCTAATTCACCCCTCCACTTT; CDR3aa: CASRWGQGAANSPLHF
v_gene: TRBV7-9; d_gene: TRBD1; j_gene: TRBJ1-2; abundance: NA; CDR3nt: TGTGCCAGCAGCTGGGGACAGGCGGGCTACACCTTC; CDR3aa: CASSWGQAGYTF
v_gene: TRBV29-1; d_gene: NA; j_gene: TRBJ1-1; abundance: NA; CDR3nt: TGCAGCGTTGAATCGGGTGCGCGGAAGACTGAAGCTTTCTTT; CDR3aa: CSVESGARKTEAFF
v_gene: TRBV10-3; d_gene: NA; j_gene: TRBJ1-2; abundance: NA; CDR3nt: TGTGCCACCAGGGCCAGTGACTTGATTAACTATGGCTACACCTTC; CDR3aa: CATRASDLINYGYTF
v_gene: TRBV6-5; d_gene: TRBD1; j_gene: TRBJ2-3; abundance: once; CDR3nt: TGTGCCAGCAGGTCCCAGGGACAGGGGACAGATACGCAGTATTTT; CDR3aa: CASRSQGQGTDTQYF
v_gene: TRBV25-1; d_gene: NA; j_gene: TRBJ2-7; abundance: NA; CDR3nt: TGTGCCAGCAGTGCCTCCGGACAGCTAGGTTCCTACGAGCAGTACTTC; CDR3aa: CASSASGQLGSYEQYF
v_gene: TRBV9; d_gene: NA; j_gene: TRBJ1-2; abundance: NA; CDR3nt: TGTGCCAGCAGCGTAGGGCAGTCAAACTATGGCTACACCTTC; CDR3aa: CASSVGQSNYGYTF
v_gene: TRBV4-3; d_gene: NA; j_gene: TRBJ2-2; abundance: NA; CDR3nt: TGCGCCAGCAGCCAAGAACAGGGGGGGAGTGCCGGGGAGCTGTTTTTT; CDR3aa: CASSQEQGGSAGELFF
v_gene: TRBV18; d_gene: TRBD2; j_gene: TRBJ2-2; abundance: once; CDR3nt: TGTGCCAGCTCACCACCGTCCCAGCGGGGCACCGGGGAGCTGTTTTTT; CDR3aa: CASSPPSQRGTGELFF
v_gene: TRBV6-5; d_gene: NA; j_gene: TRBJ2-5; abundance: NA; CDR3nt: TGTGCCAGCAGTTCCCTCCAAGAGACCCAGTACTTC; CDR3aa: CASSSLQETQYF
v_gene: TRBV6-2/TRBV6-3; d_gene: NA; j_gene: TRBJ1-5; abundance: few; CDR3nt: TGTGCCAGCAGTACAGGATGGACAGCGGGATCGATGGGTCAGCCCCAGCATTTT; CDR3aa: CASSTGWTAGSMGQPQHF
v_gene: TRBV27; d_gene: NA; j_gene: TRBJ1-5; abundance: NA; CDR3nt: TGTGCCAGCAGAGGACAGAACAATCAGCCCCAGCATTTT; CDR3aa: CASRGQNNQPQHF
v_gene: TRBV11-2; d_gene: NA; j_gene: TRBJ2-5; abundance: NA; CDR3nt: TGTGCCAGCAGAATCATTCCGGTGGAGACCCAGTACTTC; CDR3aa: CASRIIPVETQYF
v_gene: TRBV2; d_gene: TRBD2; j_gene: TRBJ2-5; abundance: NA; CDR3nt: TGTGCCAGCACCAGTACCGGGACTACCAAAGAGACCCAGTACTTC; CDR3aa: CASTSTGTTKETQYF
v_gene: TRBV27; d_gene: NA; j_gene: TRBJ1-5; abundance: NA; CDR3nt: TGTGCCAGCCGAGGGGCCTCGGGGGGTCAGCCCCAGCATTTT; CDR3aa: CASRGASGGQPQHF
v_gene: TRBV11-2; d_gene: NA; j_gene: TRBJ1-6; abundance: NA; CDR3nt: TGTGCCAGCAGCCTACGAAATAATTCACCCCTCCACTTT; CDR3aa: CASSLRNNSPLHF
v_gene: TRBV19; d_gene: NA; j_gene: TRBJ1-4; abundance: NA; CDR3nt: TGTGCCACCTCGAAAAATAGGGGGGGTAATGAAAAACTGTTTTTT; CDR3aa: CATSKNRGGNEKLFF
v_gene: TRBV5-1; d_gene: NA; j_gene: TRBJ2-1; abundance: NA; CDR3nt: TGCGCCAGCAGCCAGTCAGTCGGGCGGGATGAGCAGTTCTTC; CDR3aa: CASSQSVGRDEQFF
v_gene: TRBV18; d_gene: NA; j_gene: TRBJ1-4; abundance: NA; CDR3nt: TGTGCCAGCTCATGGGGTTCGACAGATAATGAAAAACTGTTTTTT; CDR3aa: CASSWGSTDNEKLFF